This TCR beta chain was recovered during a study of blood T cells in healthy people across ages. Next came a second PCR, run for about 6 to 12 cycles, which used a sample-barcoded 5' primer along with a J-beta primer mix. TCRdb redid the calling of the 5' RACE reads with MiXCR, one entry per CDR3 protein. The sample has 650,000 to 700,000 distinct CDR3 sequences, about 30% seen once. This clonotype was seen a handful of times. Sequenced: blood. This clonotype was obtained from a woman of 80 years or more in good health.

This chain's CDR3 is CASRGISGINEKLFF. DNA for the CDR3: TGTGCCAGCAGGGGGATTTCGGGTATTAATGAAAAACTGTTTTTT. The J gene is TRBJ1-4, the V gene TRBV6-6; D not resolved. The CDR3 has 15 amino acids. Trimming shortened V by 6 bases and J by 4 bases, and 15 bases separated the two germline ends. Germline V CDR1 and CDR2: MNHNY, SVGAGI (reference sequence).